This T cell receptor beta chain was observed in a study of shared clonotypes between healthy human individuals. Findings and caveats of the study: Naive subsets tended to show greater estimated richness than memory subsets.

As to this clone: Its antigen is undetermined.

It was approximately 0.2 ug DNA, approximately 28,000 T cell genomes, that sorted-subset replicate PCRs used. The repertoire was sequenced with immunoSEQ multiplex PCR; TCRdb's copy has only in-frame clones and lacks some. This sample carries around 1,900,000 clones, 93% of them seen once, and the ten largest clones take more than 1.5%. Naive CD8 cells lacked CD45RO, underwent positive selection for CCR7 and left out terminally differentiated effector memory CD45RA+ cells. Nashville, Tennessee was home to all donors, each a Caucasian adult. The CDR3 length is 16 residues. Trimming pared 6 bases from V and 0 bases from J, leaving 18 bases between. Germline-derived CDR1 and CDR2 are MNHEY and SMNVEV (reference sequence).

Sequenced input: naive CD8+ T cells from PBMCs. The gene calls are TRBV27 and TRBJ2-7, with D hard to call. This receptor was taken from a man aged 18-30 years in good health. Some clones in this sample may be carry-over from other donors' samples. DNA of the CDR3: TGTGCCAGCAGGCCTATCACACTTCCTAGCTCCTACGAGCAGTACTTC. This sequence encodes CASRPITLPSSYEQYF.